The 9 T cell receptor beta chains below were found in one sample sequenced in a study of shared clonotypes between healthy human individuals. Profiling relied on immunoSEQ multiplex PCR, and the TCRdb table lists in-frame clones only, not all of them. This sample carries 950,000 to 1,100,000 clones, 65% to 80% of them seen once, and the ten largest clones take 1.4% to 1.5%. Source material: memory CD4+ T cells sorted from blood. Documented subset: CD45RA-negative fraction. The source is a man between 18 and 35 years old in good health.

As regards this clone: The identical CDR3 is also encoded by other nucleotide sequences in the sample. The chain combines TRBV7-2 with TRBJ1-5, with D possibly TRBD1 on 6 matching bases. The V end was cut by 2 bases, the J end by 2 bases, with 7 bases between. Germline CDR1 reads SGHTA; CDR2 reads FQGNSA. This CDR3 has 14 residues. CDR3 sequence (DNA): TGTGCCAGCAGCTTAAACAGGGGCAATCAGCCCCAGCATTTT. Translating it yields CASSLNRGNQPQHF.

The rearrangement uses TRBV28 and TRBJ1-4; 9 nucleotides match TRBD1. CDR1 and CDR2 (germline): MDHEN, SYDVKM. V shed 5 bases, J shed 7 bases, and the junction held 8 bases outside the gene matches. The CDR3 is made up of 15 amino acids. The CDR3 nucleotides read TGTGCCAGCAGTCCCCCGGGACAGGGAAGTGAAAAACTGTTTTTT. It codes for CASSPPGQGSEKLFF.

The chain is built from TRBV5-1 and TRBJ1-6, with a tentative D call TRBD1 (6 bases). Trimming stripped 0 bases from V and 10 bases from J, with 14 bases between. Germline-derived CDR1 and CDR2 are SGHRS and YFSETQ. The CDR3 is made up of 15 amino acids. The CDR3 nucleotides read TGCGCCAGCAGCTTGGAGGCAGGGGATTGGTCACCCCTCCACTTT. It specifies CASSLEAGDWSPLHF.

The chain carries TRBV18 and TRBJ2-3, with a tentative D call TRBD1 (5 bases). The CDR3 contains 15 residues. Trimming took off 1 base at V and 8 bases at J, with 16 bases between the two ends. CDR1 KGHSH and CDR2 LQKENI come from the germline V gene. As DNA, the CDR3 is TGTGCCAGCTCACCACTGCAGGGAAGTGGTGGTACGCAGTATTTT. It specifies CASSPLQGSGGTQYF.

V and J are TRBV28 and TRBJ1-2; TRBD1 agrees at 10 bases. Looked up from germline, CDR1 is MDHEN and CDR2 is SYDVKM. Trimming cost V 6 bases and J 7 bases; bases outside gene matches: 14. CDR3 length equals 16 residues. This CDR3 is CASSYTGTGAFGGYTF. CDR3 sequence (DNA): TGTGCCAGCAGCTATACCGGGACAGGGGCCTTCGGTGGCTACACCTTC.

With regard to this clone: Mismatch with germline at one junction end may stem from a read error. V usage is TRBV6-6 and J usage is TRBJ2-4; TRBD2 agrees at 9 bases. Germline lookup yields CDR1 MNHNY and CDR2 SVGAGI (reference sequence). The CDR3 spans 12 residues. The DNA of the CDR3 is TGTGCCAGCAGTTACGGCGGGGGGGCCGAATATTTC. The encoded protein is CASSYGGGAEYF.

This rearrangement joins TRBV7-8 to TRBJ1-5, with TRBD1 identical over 10 bases. V was pared by 2 bases and J by 0 bases, with 13 bases of the junction left unmatched. The CDR3 runs 20 residues. CDR1 SGHVS and CDR2 FQNEAQ come from the germline V gene. DNA for the CDR3: TGTGCCAGCAGCTTACCCCCCCGACAGGGGGCCTACTATAGCAATCAGCCCCAGCATTTT. Amino acids: CASSLPPRQGAYYSNQPQHF.

V usage is TRBV7-9 and J usage is TRBJ2-2, with a tentative D call TRBD1 (6 bases). Trimming took 5 bases from V and 5 from J, leaving 18 bases between them. This CDR3 comprises 16 residues. CDR1 is SEHNR and CDR2 is FQNEAQ in the germline V gene (reference sequence). The CDR3 reads CASSPARAGDTGELFF. CDR3 DNA sequence: TGTGCCAGCAGCCCTGCTCGCGCAGGGGATACCGGGGAGCTGTTTTTT.

Of note for this clone: Just one base apart from a much larger clone, this may be a read error. For the CDR3, the DNA is TGTGCCATCAGTGAAAGGGACAGCCGATTTGAAGCTTCCTTT. As protein: CAISERDSRFEASF. The chain joins TRBV10-3 to TRBJ1-1, with 7 bases matching TRBD1. This CDR3 has 14 amino acids. From germline, CDR1 is ENHRY and CDR2 SYGVKD.